The rows below give T cell receptor beta chains drawn from one sample of a study of cytomegalovirus exposure and HLA in healthy donors. Only in-frame clones appear in the TCRdb table, and some are missing; sequencing was by immunoSEQ multiplex PCR. The sample shows about 79,000 clones, under 95% of them seen only once. The sequenced material came from PBMCs. These receptors originate from a woman between 25 and 40 years old in good health and CMV-seronegative. Both conserved end residues are part of each CDR3. The order of the fields is V gene, D gene, J gene, clone size, CDR3 DNA, CDR3 protein. D genes are given only for firm matches. The size entry is marked missing in some rows and otherwise reads once, few, many or a size class.

TRBV5-1	TRBD1	TRBJ2-5	-	TGCGCCAGCAGCTTGGTAGGGACAGAACAAGAGACCCAGTACTTC	CASSLVGTEQETQYF
TRBV7-3	-	TRBJ2-1	-	TGTGCCAGCAGCTCCGTCTATGAGCAGTTCTTC	CASSSVYEQFF
TRBV6-1	TRBD1	TRBJ1-5	-	TGTGCCAGCAAAGGTGCGGGACAGGGGTTTCAGCCCCAGCATTTT	CASKGAGQGFQPQHF
TRBV14	-	TRBJ2-5	-	TGTGCCAGCAGCCAAGATCAAGGGCCAGGACGGGGGACCCAGTACTTC	CASSQDQGPGRGTQYF
TRBV28	-	TRBJ2-2	-	TGTGCCAGCAATGGCTTATCAGGGTACACCGGGGAGCTGTTTTTT	CASNGLSGYTGELFF
TRBV29-1	-	TRBJ1-5	-	TGCAGCGTTTTAGGGGGTTCCGGTCAGCCCCAGCATTTT	CSVLGGSGQPQHF
TRBV5-5	TRBD1	TRBJ2-7	-	TGTGCCAGCAGCTTCCGCCCAGACAGGGTCCCCTACGAGCAGTACTTC	CASSFRPDRVPYEQYF
TRBV19	-	TRBJ1-5	-	TGTGCCAGTAGTATGTTGGGGGCGCGGGTTGGTGGCAATCAGCCCCAGCATTTT	CASSMLGARVGGNQPQHF
TRBV27	TRBD2	TRBJ2-3	-	TGTGCCAGCAGTCCAGAGGGGGTCGTAGCGGGAGATAGGGCAGATACGCAGTATTTT	CASSPEGVVAGDRADTQYF
TRBV6-5	-	TRBJ1-1	-	TGTGCCAGCAGTTACTCCTTGGCCAGGCAAGAAGCTTTCTTT	CASSYSLARQEAFF
TRBV28	-	TRBJ2-7	-	TGTGCCAGCAGTTTTACAGGGAACGAGCAGTACTTC	CASSFTGNEQYF
TRBV9	TRBD1	TRBJ1-5	-	TGTGCCAGCAGCGTGTCAGGGGGCCGTCAGCCCCAGCATTTT	CASSVSGGRQPQHF
TRBV28	-	TRBJ1-3	-	TGTGCCAGCAGTTTATGGGGTCGGGGGTCAAGCTCCTCTGGAAACACCATATATTTT	CASSLWGRGSSSSGNTIYF
TRBV28	-	TRBJ1-6	-	TGTGCCAGCAGTTTACCAGGGCCGAATAATTCACCCCTCCACTTT	CASSLPGPNNSPLHF
TRBV27	TRBD1	TRBJ1-2	-	TGTGCCAGCAAGGACAGGGACTATGGCTACACCTTC	CASKDRDYGYTF
TRBV28	-	TRBJ1-3	-	TGTGCCAGCAGTTTAGGTAGCCTCTCTGGAAACACCATATATTTT	CASSLGSLSGNTIYF
TRBV30	-	TRBJ2-1	-	TGTGCCTGGAGTATTGGGCCTCCCCGCGTCAATGAGCAGTTCTTC	CAWSIGPPRVNEQFF
TRBV9	-	TRBJ1-2	once	TGTGCCAGCAGCGTAGGGTCTTTGGGCAGCAACTATGGCTACACCTTC	CASSVGSLGSNYGYTF
TRBV6-1	-	TRBJ2-2	-	TGTGCCAGCATTCGTCCCACCGGGGAGCTGTTTTTT	CASIRPTGELFF
TRBV4-1	TRBD2	TRBJ2-5	-	TGCGCCAGCAGCCAAGAGAGGGGAGGGAATGGCCGGGCGAGGGAGACCCAGTACTTC	CASSQERGGNGRARETQYF
TRBV10-3	TRBD2	TRBJ2-7	few	TGTGCCATCGGACTAGCGGGAGGATACGAGCAGTACTTC	CAIGLAGGYEQYF
TRBV4-1	-	TRBJ1-2	few	TGCGCCAGCAGCCCTACAGGGAACTATGGCTACACCTTC	CASSPTGNYGYTF
TRBV5-1	-	TRBJ1-1	-	TGCGCCAGCAGTCCCGGGCGGGAAGGGACTGAAGCTTTCTTT	CASSPGREGTEAFF
TRBV6-1	TRBD1	TRBJ2-1	few	TGTGCCAGCTGGACAGGGAGGCTTTGGAATGAGCAGTTCTTC	CASWTGRLWNEQFF
TRBV27	TRBD1	TRBJ1-5	-	TGTGCCAGCAGTACAGGGGTAAATCAGCCCCAGCATTTT	CASSTGVNQPQHF
TRBV11-1	-	TRBJ2-7	-	TGTGCCAGCAGACCCAACATTGGGGGCCCAAATAACGAGCAGTACTTC	CASRPNIGGPNNEQYF
TRBV7-2	-	TRBJ1-2	-	TGTGCCAGCAGCCCAGAACCTAACTATGGCTACACCTTC	CASSPEPNYGYTF
TRBV11-2	-	TRBJ1-4	-	TGTGCCAGCAAATCAGGGATGGGGGAAAAACTGTTTTTT	CASKSGMGEKLFF
TRBV29-1	TRBD2	TRBJ2-5	-	TGCAGCGTTGCGACTAGCGGGGGGGCAAAGACCCAGTACTTC	CSVATSGGAKTQYF
TRBV7-6	TRBD2	TRBJ2-7	-	TGTGCCAGCAGCCCCTCCCCCACCGGGGCATTGTCGGGGACTAGGCAGTACTTC	CASSPSPTGALSGTRQYF
TRBV5-1	-	TRBJ2-7	-	TGCGCCAGCAGCCAAGACCCTGCCCGCTTCCGGACTCGACTCAGGGGCGAGCAGTACTTC	CASSQDPARFRTRLRGEQYF
TRBV29-1	-	TRBJ1-3	-	TGCAGCGTTGCTAACAGGGACTCTGGAAACACCATATATTTT	CSVANRDSGNTIYF
TRBV10-3	-	TRBJ1-1	-	TGTGCCATCAAACCCAGGGAAGTGAAAACTGAAGCTTTCTTT	CAIKPREVKTEAFF
TRBV9	-	TRBJ2-7	-	TGTGCCAGCAGTCGACAGGACTCCTACGAGCAGTACTTC	CASSRQDSYEQYF
TRBV18	TRBD1	TRBJ1-1	-	TGTGCCAGCTCACTGGGACAGAGGGACACTGAAGCTTTCTTT	CASSLGQRDTEAFF
TRBV9	-	TRBJ2-3	-	TGTGCCAGCAGCCCCCAGACAGGTTTCACAGATACGCAGTATTTT	CASSPQTGFTDTQYF
TRBV4-2	-	TRBJ1-1	-	TGTGCCAGCAGCCAAGTCGGGAGTGGCCCAGAAGCTTTCTTT	CASSQVGSGPEAFF
TRBV11-3	-	TRBJ2-7	-	TGTGCCAGCAGCTTAGCAGCACAGGGTGCCTACGAGCAGTACTTC	CASSLAAQGAYEQYF
TRBV30	TRBD2	TRBJ2-1	once	TGTGCCTGGAGTGTCAGCGGGGGGGGCAATGAGCAGTTCTTC	CAWSVSGGGNEQFF
TRBV5-6	-	TRBJ1-4	-	TGTGCCAGCAGCTCCTCCGGGGACCAAGGGGGTGGTGAAAAACTGTTTTTT	CASSSSGDQGGGEKLFF
TRBV10-3	TRBD1	TRBJ2-7	-	TGTGCCATCAGTGAGGAGGACAGGGCGATATACGAGCAGTACTTC	CAISEEDRAIYEQYF